This TCR beta chain was identified during a study of blood T cell repertoires in COVID-19. For the study at large: The United States, Italy and Spain were the sources of the acute and convalescent COVID-19 samples. PBMCs, B-cell-depleted T cells, or T cells were the source of the cDNA or gDNA that made up the material.

As processed by the authors: For nucleated cells, counts were estimated from reference gene primer amplification. Generated by immunoSEQ multiplex PCR, the TCRdb table keeps only in-frame clones and is missing some. The DNA was the basis for D and trimming; V, J and clone size are from that table. The top ten clones hold about 2.9% of a sample with hundreds of thousands of clones, about 90% of them seen once. In Seattle, patients joined the study during active infection and were tracked longitudinally. The CDR3 is 15 amino acids. CDR1 is MNHEY, CDR2 SMNVEV, per germline (reference sequence). V lost 5 bases and J lost 5, with 19 bases in between.

V usage is TRBV27 and J usage is TRBJ2-7, with TRBD1 as a possible D gene (7 bases). The receptor was derived from a woman under 40 with COVID-19, enrolled during active disease. What was sequenced was peripheral blood. The CDR3, as DNA: TGTGCCAGCAGTAATCCGGGGGACAGACGAGACGAGCAGTACTTC. Translation gives CASSNPGDRRDEQYF.